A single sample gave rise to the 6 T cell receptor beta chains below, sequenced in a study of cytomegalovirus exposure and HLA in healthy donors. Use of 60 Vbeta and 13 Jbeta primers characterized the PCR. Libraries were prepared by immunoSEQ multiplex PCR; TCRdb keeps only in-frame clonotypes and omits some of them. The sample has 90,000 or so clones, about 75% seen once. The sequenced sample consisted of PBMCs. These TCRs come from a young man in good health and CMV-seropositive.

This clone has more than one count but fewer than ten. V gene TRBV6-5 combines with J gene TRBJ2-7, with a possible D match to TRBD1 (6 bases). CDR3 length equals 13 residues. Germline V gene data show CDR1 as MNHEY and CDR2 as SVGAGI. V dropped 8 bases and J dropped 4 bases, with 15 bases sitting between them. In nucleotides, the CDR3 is TGTGCCAGCGGGAGACAGGAGGCTTACGAGCAGTACTTC. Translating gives CASGRQEAYEQYF.

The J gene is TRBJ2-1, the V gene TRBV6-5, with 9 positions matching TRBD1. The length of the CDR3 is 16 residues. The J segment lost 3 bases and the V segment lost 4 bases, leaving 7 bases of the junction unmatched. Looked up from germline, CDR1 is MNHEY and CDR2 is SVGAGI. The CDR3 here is CASSFSGTGLYNEQFF. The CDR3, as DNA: TGTGCCAGCAGTTTCTCCGGGACAGGGCTCTACAATGAGCAGTTCTTC.

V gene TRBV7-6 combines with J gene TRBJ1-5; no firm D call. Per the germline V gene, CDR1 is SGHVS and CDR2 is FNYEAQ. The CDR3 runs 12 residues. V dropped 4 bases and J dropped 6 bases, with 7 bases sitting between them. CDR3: CASSSPGQPQHF. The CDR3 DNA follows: TGTGCCAGCAGCTCCCCCGGTCAGCCCCAGCATTTT.

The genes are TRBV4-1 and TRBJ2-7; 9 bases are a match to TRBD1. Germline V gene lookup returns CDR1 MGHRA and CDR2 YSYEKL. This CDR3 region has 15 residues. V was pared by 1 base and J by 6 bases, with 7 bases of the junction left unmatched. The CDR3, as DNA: TGCGCCAGCAGCCAAGGGCCGGGACAGGGTCGCGAGCAGTACTTC. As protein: CASSQGPGQGREQYF.

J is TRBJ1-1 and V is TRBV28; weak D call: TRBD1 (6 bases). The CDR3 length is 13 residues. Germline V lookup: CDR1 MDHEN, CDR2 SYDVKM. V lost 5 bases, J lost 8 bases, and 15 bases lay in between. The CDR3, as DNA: TGTGCCAGCAGTCTGAAACTCAGGGGAGAAGCTTTCTTT. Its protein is CASSLKLRGEAFF.

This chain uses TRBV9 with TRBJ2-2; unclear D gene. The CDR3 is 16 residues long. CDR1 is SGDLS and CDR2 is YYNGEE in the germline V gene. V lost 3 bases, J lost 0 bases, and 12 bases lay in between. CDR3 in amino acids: CASSAPLSANTGELFF. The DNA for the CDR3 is TGTGCCAGCAGCGCCCCCCTTTCCGCGAACACCGGGGAGCTGTTTTTT. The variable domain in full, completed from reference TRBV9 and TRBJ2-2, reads DSGVTQTPKHLITATGQRVTLRCSPRSGDLSVYWYQQSLDQGLQFLIQYYNGEERAKGNILERFSAQQFPDLHSELNLSSLELGDSALYFCASSAPLSANTGELFFGEGSRLTVL.